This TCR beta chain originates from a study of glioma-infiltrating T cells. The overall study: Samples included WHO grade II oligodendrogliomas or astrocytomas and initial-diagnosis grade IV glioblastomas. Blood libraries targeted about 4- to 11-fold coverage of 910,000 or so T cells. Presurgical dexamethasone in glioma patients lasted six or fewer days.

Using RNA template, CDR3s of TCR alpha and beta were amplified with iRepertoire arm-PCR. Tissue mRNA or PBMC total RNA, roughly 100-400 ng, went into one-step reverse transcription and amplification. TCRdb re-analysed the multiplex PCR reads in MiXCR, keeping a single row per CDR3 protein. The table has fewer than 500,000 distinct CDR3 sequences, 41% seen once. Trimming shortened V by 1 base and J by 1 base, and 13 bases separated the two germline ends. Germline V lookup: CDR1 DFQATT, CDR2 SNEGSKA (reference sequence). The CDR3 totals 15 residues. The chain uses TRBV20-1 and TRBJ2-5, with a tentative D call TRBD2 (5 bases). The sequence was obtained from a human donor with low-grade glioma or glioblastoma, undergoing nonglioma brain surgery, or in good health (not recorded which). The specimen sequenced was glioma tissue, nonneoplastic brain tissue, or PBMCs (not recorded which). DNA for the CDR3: TGCAGTGCTAGAGGTGGGAGAGTCTTCCAAGAGACCCAGTACTTC. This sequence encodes CSARGGRVFQETQYF.